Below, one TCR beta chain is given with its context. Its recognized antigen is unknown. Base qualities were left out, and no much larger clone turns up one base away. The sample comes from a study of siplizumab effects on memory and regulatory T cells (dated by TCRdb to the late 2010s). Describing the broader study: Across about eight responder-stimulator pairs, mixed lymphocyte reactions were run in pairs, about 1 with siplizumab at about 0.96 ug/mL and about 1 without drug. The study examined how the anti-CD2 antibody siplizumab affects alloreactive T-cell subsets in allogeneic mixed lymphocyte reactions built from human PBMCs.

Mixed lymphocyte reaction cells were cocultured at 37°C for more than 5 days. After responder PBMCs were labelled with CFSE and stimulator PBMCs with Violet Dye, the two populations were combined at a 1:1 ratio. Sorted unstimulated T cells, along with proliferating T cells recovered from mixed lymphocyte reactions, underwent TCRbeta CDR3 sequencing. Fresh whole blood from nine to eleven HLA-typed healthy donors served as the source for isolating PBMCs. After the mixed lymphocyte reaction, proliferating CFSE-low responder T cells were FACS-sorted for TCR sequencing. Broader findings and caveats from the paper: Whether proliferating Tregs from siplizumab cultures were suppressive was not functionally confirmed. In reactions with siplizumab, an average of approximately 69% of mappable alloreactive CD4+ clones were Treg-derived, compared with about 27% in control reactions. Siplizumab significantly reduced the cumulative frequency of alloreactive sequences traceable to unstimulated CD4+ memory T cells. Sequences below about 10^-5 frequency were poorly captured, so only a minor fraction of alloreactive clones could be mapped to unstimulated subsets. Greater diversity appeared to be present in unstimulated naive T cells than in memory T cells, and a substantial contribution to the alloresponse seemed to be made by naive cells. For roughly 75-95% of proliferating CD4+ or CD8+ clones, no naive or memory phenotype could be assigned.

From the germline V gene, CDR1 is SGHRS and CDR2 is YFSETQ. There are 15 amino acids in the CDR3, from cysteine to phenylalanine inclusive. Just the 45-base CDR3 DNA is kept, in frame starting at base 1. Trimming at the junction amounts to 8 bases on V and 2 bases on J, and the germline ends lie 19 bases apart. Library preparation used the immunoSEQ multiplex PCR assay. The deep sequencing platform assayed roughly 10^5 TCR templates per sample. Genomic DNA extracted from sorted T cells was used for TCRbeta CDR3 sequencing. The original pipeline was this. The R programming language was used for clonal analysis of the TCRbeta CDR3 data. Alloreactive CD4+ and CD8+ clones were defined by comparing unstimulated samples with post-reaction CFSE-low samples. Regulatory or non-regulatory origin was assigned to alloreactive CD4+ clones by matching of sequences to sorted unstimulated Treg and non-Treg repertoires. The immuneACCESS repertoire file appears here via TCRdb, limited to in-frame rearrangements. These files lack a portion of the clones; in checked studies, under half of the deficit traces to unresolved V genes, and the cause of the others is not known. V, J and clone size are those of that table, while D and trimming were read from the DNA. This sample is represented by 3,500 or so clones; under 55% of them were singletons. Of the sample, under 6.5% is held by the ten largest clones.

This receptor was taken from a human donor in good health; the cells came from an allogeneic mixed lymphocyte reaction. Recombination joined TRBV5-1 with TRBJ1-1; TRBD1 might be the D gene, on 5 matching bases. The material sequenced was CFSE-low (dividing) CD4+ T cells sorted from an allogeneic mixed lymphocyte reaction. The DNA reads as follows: TGCGCCAGTAAAATCGCGGGACGGAGTAACACTGAAGCTTTCTTT. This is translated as CASKIAGRSNTEAFF.